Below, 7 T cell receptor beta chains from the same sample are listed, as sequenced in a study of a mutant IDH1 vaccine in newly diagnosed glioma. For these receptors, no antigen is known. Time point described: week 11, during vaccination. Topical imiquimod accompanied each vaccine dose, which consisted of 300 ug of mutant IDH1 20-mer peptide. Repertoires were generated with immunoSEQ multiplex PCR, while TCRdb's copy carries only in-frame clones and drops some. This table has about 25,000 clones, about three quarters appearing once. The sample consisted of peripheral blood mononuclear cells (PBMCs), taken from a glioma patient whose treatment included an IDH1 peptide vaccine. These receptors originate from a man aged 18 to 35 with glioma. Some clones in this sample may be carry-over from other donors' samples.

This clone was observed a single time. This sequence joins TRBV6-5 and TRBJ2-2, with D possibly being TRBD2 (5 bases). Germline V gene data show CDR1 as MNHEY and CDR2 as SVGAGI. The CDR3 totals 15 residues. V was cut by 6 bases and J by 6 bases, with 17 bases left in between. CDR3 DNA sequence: TGTGCCAGCAGCCTGACTAAGGGCGGTCCCGGGGAGCTGTTTTTT. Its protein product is CASSLTKGGPGELFF.

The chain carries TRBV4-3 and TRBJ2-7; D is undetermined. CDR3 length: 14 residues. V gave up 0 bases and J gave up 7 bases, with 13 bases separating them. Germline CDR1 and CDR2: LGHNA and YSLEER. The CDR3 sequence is CASSQDRELREQYF. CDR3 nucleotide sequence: TGCGCCAGCAGCCAAGATCGCGAGCTTAGGGAGCAGTACTTC.

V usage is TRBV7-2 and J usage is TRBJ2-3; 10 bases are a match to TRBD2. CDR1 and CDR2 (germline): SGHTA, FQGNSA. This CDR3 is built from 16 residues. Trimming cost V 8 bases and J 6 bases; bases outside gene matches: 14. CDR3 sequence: CASPLGAGGPSDTQYF. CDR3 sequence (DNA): TGTGCCAGCCCGCTTGGAGCGGGAGGGCCTTCGGATACGCAGTATTTT.

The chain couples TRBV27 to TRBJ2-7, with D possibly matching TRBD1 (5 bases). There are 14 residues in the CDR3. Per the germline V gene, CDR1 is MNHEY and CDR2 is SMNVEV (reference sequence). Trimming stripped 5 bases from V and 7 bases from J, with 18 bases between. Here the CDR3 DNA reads TGTGCCAGCAGTCCATGGGGCAGCAGGGAAGAGCAGTACTTC. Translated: CASSPWGSREEQYF.

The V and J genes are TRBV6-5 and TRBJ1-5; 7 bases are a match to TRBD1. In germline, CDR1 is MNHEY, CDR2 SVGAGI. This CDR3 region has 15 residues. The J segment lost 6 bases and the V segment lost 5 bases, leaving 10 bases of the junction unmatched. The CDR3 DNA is TGTGCCAGCAGTAGAGACAGGGCAGAAAGTCAGCCCCAGCATTTT. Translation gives CASSRDRAESQPQHF.

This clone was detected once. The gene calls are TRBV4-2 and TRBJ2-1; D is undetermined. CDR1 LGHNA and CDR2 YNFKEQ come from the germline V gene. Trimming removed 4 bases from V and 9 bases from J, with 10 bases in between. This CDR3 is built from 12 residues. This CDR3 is CASSLQKVEQFF. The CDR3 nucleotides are TGTGCCAGCAGCCTTCAAAAGGTTGAGCAGTTCTTC.

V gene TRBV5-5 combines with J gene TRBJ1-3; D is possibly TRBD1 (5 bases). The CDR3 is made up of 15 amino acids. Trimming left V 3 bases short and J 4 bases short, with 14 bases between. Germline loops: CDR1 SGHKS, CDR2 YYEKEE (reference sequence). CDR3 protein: CASSSRAGAGNTIYF. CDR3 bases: TGTGCCAGCAGCTCCAGGGCCGGAGCCGGAAACACCATATATTTT.